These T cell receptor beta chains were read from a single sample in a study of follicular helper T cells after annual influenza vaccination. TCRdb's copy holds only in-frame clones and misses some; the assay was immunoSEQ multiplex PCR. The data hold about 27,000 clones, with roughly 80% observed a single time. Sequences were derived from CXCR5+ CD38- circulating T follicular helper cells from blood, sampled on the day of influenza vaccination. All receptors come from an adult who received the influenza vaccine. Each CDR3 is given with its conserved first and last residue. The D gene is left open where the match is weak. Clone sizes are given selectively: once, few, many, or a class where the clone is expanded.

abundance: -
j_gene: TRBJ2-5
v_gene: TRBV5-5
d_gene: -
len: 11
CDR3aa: CASSLAGEQYF
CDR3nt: TGTGCCAGCAGCTTGGCTGGGGAGCAGTACTTC

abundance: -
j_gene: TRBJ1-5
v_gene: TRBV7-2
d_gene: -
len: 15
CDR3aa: CASSLGQPGLQPQHF
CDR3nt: TGTGCCAGCAGCCTAGGACAGCCTGGGCTTCAGCCCCAGCATTTT

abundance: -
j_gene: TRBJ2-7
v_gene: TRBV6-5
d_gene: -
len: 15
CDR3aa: CASSSGTPAPYEQYF
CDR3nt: TGTGCCAGCAGTTCCGGGACACCGGCCCCCTACGAGCAGTACTTC

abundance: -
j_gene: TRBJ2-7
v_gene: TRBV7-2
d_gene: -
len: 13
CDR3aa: CASSLLASYEQYF
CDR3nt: TGTGCCAGCAGCTTATTAGCGAGCTACGAGCAGTACTTC

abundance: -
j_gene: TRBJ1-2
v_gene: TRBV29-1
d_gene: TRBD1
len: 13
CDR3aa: CSVEDRGSGGYTF
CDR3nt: TGCAGCGTTGAAGACAGGGGGTCCGGTGGCTACACCTTC

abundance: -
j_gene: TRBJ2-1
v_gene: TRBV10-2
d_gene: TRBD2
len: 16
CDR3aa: CASRDTGLAGGNEQFF
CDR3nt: TGCGCCAGCAGAGATACGGGACTAGCGGGAGGGAATGAGCAGTTCTTC

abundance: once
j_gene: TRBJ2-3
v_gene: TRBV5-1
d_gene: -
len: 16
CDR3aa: CASSLNLGGAQDTQYF
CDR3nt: TGCGCCAGCAGCTTAAATCTGGGGGGTGCACAAGATACGCAGTATTTT

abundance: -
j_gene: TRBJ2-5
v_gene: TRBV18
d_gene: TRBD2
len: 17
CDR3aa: CASSPGLAGALQETQYF
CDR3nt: TGTGCCAGCTCACCGGGACTAGCGGGGGCCCTCCAAGAGACCCAGTACTTC

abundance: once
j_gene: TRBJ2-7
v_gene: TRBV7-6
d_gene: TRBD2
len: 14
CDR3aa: CASSPGTSGYEQYF
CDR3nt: TGTGCCAGCAGCCCCGGGACTAGCGGATACGAGCAGTACTTC

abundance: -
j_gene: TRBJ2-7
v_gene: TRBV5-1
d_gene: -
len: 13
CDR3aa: CASSTGGPNEQYF
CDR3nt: TGCGCCAGCAGTACAGGCGGACCTAACGAGCAGTACTTC

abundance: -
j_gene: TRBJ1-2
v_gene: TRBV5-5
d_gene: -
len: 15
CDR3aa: CASSAAGSGGYGYTF
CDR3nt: TGTGCCAGCAGCGCCGCAGGGTCGGGAGGCTATGGCTACACCTTC

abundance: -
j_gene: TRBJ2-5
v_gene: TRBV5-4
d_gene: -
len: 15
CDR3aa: CASSPAGSVEETQYF
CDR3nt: TGTGCCAGCAGCCCGGCGGGCTCCGTGGAAGAGACCCAGTACTTC

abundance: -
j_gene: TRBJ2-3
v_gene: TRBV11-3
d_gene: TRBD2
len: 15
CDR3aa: CASSVGGERGNTQYF
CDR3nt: TGTGCCAGCAGTGTGGGAGGCGAGCGGGGCAATACGCAGTATTTT

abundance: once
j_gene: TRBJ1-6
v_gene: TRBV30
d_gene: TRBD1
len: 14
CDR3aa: CAWSVRQGESPLHF
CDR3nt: TGTGCCTGGAGTGTACGACAGGGTGAATCACCCCTCCACTTT

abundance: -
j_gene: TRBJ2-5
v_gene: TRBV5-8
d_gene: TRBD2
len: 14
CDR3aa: CASSIWTSMETQYF
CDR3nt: TGTGCCAGCAGCATCTGGACTAGCATGGAGACCCAGTACTTC

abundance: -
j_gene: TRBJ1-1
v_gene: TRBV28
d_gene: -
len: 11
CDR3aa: CASSFQGIAFF
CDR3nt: TGTGCCAGCAGTTTTCAGGGGATAGCTTTCTTT

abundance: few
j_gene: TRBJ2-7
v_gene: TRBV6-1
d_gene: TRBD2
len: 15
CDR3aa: CASSEADGLVDEQYF
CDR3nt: TGTGCCAGCAGTGAAGCGGACGGACTAGTCGACGAGCAGTACTTC

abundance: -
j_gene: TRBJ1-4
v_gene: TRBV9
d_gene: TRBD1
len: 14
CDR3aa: CASSPRTGGEKLFF
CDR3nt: TGTGCCAGCAGCCCTCGGACAGGGGGGGAAAAACTGTTTTTT